These 14 T cell receptor beta chains originate from one sample sequenced in a study of blood T cell repertoires in COVID-19. TCRdb keeps only in-frame clones here, not all; method: immunoSEQ multiplex PCR. The sample holds 95,000 to 150,000 clones, roughly 86% seen once. The specimen sequenced was peripheral blood. The receptors stem from a human donor in a cohort sampled during active COVID-19.

This clone occurred once. The chain is built from TRBV20-1 and TRBJ1-2, with a weak D call TRBD1 (6 bases). With 6 bases removed from V and 8 bases from J, the gap between germline ends came to 13 bases. Germline V lookup: CDR1 DFQATT, CDR2 SNEGSKA (reference sequence). CDR3 length: 11 amino acids. As DNA, the CDR3 is TGCAGTGCGGGTCAGGGGAAGGGCTACACCTTC. Its translation: CSAGQGKGYTF.

The rearrangement uses TRBV20-1 and TRBJ2-5; D unresolved. V was pared by 3 bases and J by 1 base, with 12 bases between. Germline V gene data show CDR1 as DFQATT and CDR2 as SNEGSKA (reference sequence). The CDR3 sequence is 14 residues long. The CDR3, as DNA: TGCAGTGCTAGTTCTCCGGAGATCCAAGAGACCCAGTACTTC. Translating gives CSASSPEIQETQYF.

This chain links TRBV15 with TRBJ1-1, with D possibly being TRBD1 (6 bases). Germline V gene lookup returns CDR1 LNHNV and CDR2 YYDKDF (reference sequence). The CDR3 extends over 15 amino acids. The V gene lost 5 bases and the J gene lost 1 base, with 14 bases spanning the gap. CDR3 nucleotide sequence: TGTGCCACCAGCCCTGGGGGGGCAGGGAACACTGAAGCTTTCTTT. Its protein product is CATSPGGAGNTEAFF.

The chain is built from TRBV5-4 and TRBJ2-2, with 8 bases identical to TRBD1. The V segment lost 3 bases and the J segment 0 bases; nucleotides outside the gene matches: 10. Germline V gives CDR1 SGHNT, CDR2 YYREEE (reference sequence). This CDR3 has 18 residues. This CDR3 reads CASSYQGALEPNTGELFF. CDR3 nucleotides: TGTGCCAGCAGCTACCAGGGGGCATTAGAACCGAACACCGGGGAGCTGTTTTTT.

CDR3 region: CASSLDSDRGQPQHF. In nucleotides, the CDR3 is TGTGCCAGCAGCTTAGACTCCGACAGGGGACAGCCCCAGCATTTT. This chain joins TRBV7-2 and TRBJ1-5; 8 bases align to TRBD1. CDR3 length: 15 amino acids. Germline-derived CDR1 and CDR2 are SGHTA and FQGNSA. V shed 1 base, J shed 7 bases, and the junction held 6 bases outside the gene matches.

This clone was detected a few times. The rearrangement uses TRBV7-9 and TRBJ1-3; D remains ambiguous. V lost 1 base and J 0 bases, leaving 4 bases between the germline ends. CDR1 and CDR2 (germline): SEHNR, FQNEAQ (reference sequence). The CDR3 has 14 amino acids. CDR3 in amino acids: CASSLGSSGNTIYF. CDR3 coding DNA: TGTGCCAGCAGCTTAGGGAGCTCTGGAAACACCATATATTTT. The full variable domain, with the rest looked up from reference TRBV7-9 and TRBJ1-3, is DTGVSQNPRHKITKRGQNVTFRCDPISEHNRLYWYRQTLGQGPEFLTYFQNEAQLEKSRLLSDRFSAERPKGSFSTLEIQRTEQGDSAMYLCASSLGSSGNTIYFGEGSWLTVV.

The chain links TRBV7-6 to TRBJ2-5, with D maybe TRBD1 (5 bases). CDR3 size: 15 residues. The V and J ends lost 2 bases and 0 bases respectively, with 10 bases between them. Germline V gene data show CDR1 as SGHVS and CDR2 as FNYEAQ. CDR3 amino acids: CASSLQAGYQETQYF. The CDR3 coding sequence is TGTGCCAGCAGCTTACAGGCAGGGTACCAAGAGACCCAGTACTTC.

Concerning this clone: Other DNA sequences in the sample encode the same CDR3. This chain links TRBV19 with TRBJ2-1; 7 bases are a match to TRBD1. This CDR3 is built from 14 residues. Germline CDR1 and CDR2: LNHDA and SQIVND (reference sequence). V lost 5 bases to trimming and J lost 5 bases; unmatched junction nucleotides: 6. The CDR3 sequence is CASSLRTGNNEQFF. In DNA form, the CDR3 reads TGTGCCAGTAGTCTCCGGACAGGAAACAATGAGCAGTTCTTC. The complete variable domain, with remaining parts taken from reference TRBV19 and TRBJ2-1, reads DGGITQSPKYLFRKEGQNVTLSCEQNLNHDAMYWYRQDPGQGLRLIYYSQIVNDFQKGDIAEGYSVSREKKESFPLTVTSAQKNPTAFYLCASSLRTGNNEQFFGPGTRLTVL.

The chain joins TRBV10-2 to TRBJ2-3, with a possible D match to TRBD1 (5 bases). Germline-derived CDR1 and CDR2 are WSHSY and SAAADI. The CDR3 consists of 10 residues. Trimming stripped 8 bases from V and 5 bases from J, with 5 bases between. CDR3 sequence: CASQGDTQYF. In DNA form, the CDR3 reads TGCGCCAGCCAGGGAGATACGCAGTATTTT.

The rearrangement links TRBV23-1 to TRBJ1-4, with D possibly TRBD1 on 5 matching bases. TRBV23-1 is recorded as an ORF, its role being uncertain. Between the trimmed V and J ends, which lost 0 bases and 5 bases, there was a span of 16 bases. The CDR3 totals 17 residues. DNA for the CDR3: TGCGCCAGCAGTCAATCGAGACAAAAGGACACGAATGAAAAACTGTTTTTT. The encoded protein is CASSQSRQKDTNEKLFF.

V usage is TRBV7-2 and J usage is TRBJ2-5; 10 bases align to TRBD1. The germline V gene encodes CDR1 SGHTA and CDR2 FQGNSA. J was trimmed by 4 bases and V by 1 base; bases with no gene match: 0. CDR3 size: 14 residues. DNA of the CDR3: TGTGCCAGCAGCTTAGGGACAGGGGGAGAGACCCAGTACTTC. Residues: CASSLGTGGETQYF.

The gene calls are TRBV4-1 and TRBJ2-1, with D perhaps matching TRBD2 (6 bases). The CDR3 spans 15 residues. Germline assignment: CDR1 MGHRA and CDR2 YSYEKL. Trimming cost V 1 base and J 6 bases, with 13 bases left between them. The CDR3 loop reads CASSQGLVPANEQFF. The CDR3 coding sequence is TGCGCCAGCAGCCAAGGACTAGTCCCCGCCAATGAGCAGTTCTTC.

This sequence joins TRBV7-2 and TRBJ2-3; 8 bases align to TRBD2. This CDR3 comprises 14 residues. CDR1 and CDR2 from the germline V gene are SGHTA and FQGNSA. The V segment lost 3 bases and the J segment 3 bases; nucleotides outside the gene matches: 2. The CDR3 DNA reads TGTGCCAGCAGCTTGACTAGCGCAACAGATACGCAGTATTTT. Translated: CASSLTSATDTQYF.

This rearrangement joins TRBV12-3 or TRBV12-4 to TRBJ2-1, with D possibly TRBD1 on 6 matching bases. Trimming pared 6 bases from V and 8 bases from J, leaving 14 bases between. The CDR3 loop spans 13 amino acids. For the CDR3, the DNA is TGTGCCAGCAGGACCATACAGGGACATGAGCAGTTCTTC. The encoded protein is CASRTIQGHEQFF.